These T cell receptor beta chains were read from a single sample in a study of blood T cell repertoires in COVID-19. Sequenced by immunoSEQ multiplex PCR; TCRdb stores in-frame clones only, minus some. The sample has some 230,000 clones; around 83% are singletons. The sequencing sample was made of peripheral blood. These receptor sequences come from a woman aged 45-60 years with COVID-19, enrolled during active disease. The CDR3 runs from the conserved cysteine through the conserved F or W. Fields, in order: clone size, V gene, J gene, D gene, CDR3 DNA, CDR3 protein. A D gene is named only where the DNA matches it firmly. Expanded clones are given a class, and other clones once, few, many or no size at all.

size: NA; V: TRBV6-1; J: TRBJ2-1; D: TRBD1; DNA: TGTGCCGGCAGTGTCGCCCACAGGGGACCCTACAATGAGCAGTTCTTC; CDR3: CAGSVAHRGPYNEQFF
size: NA; V: TRBV10-3; J: TRBJ1-2; D: TRBD1; DNA: TGTGCCATCAGTGAGTCGCAGGGGGCTAAAGGCTACACCTTC; CDR3: CAISESQGAKGYTF
size: NA; V: TRBV5-6; J: TRBJ1-2; D: NA; DNA: TGTGCCAGCAGGCACCCCCCCACTAGTCGGTTAATTGATGGCTACACCTTC; CDR3: CASRHPPTSRLIDGYTF
size: NA; V: TRBV5-6; J: TRBJ2-2; D: NA; DNA: TGTGCCAGCAGCTTGGTTGCGTTTAGCGGGGAGCTGTTTTTT; CDR3: CASSLVAFSGELFF
size: NA; V: TRBV7-2; J: TRBJ2-2; D: NA; DNA: TGTGCCAGCAGCTTGAGTCCACCCACCGGGGAGCTGTTTTTT; CDR3: CASSLSPPTGELFF
size: NA; V: TRBV9; J: TRBJ2-6; D: NA; DNA: TGTGCCAGCAGCCCTGAGGTTCGGTTGGGGGCCAACGTCCTGACTTTC; CDR3: CASSPEVRLGANVLTF
size: NA; V: TRBV3-1/TRBV3-2; J: TRBJ2-2; D: NA; DNA: TGTGCCAGCAGCCAAGATAGGGCGGGGGCTTCCACCGGGGAGCTGTTTTTT; CDR3: CASSQDRAGASTGELFF
size: NA; V: TRBV15; J: TRBJ2-3; D: NA; DNA: TGTGCCACCAGCAGAGACCAAGGAAACCTCGTTCGGAGCGCAGATACGCAGTATTTT; CDR3: CATSRDQGNLVRSADTQYF
size: NA; V: TRBV29-1; J: TRBJ2-3; D: TRBD1; DNA: TGCAGCGGGGACAGGGAGGGCACAGATACGCAGTATTTT; CDR3: CSGDREGTDTQYF
size: NA; V: TRBV5-4; J: TRBJ2-1; D: TRBD2; DNA: TGTGCCAGCAGCACTCGGGGGGGCCAAGGCTCCTACAATGAGCAGTTCTTC; CDR3: CASSTRGGQGSYNEQFF
size: few; V: TRBV5-8; J: TRBJ1-2; D: TRBD1; DNA: TGTGCCAGCGCCCCCTGGGGACAGGGTATGCACTATGGCTACACCTTC; CDR3: CASAPWGQGMHYGYTF
size: NA; V: TRBV7-2; J: TRBJ1-1; D: NA; DNA: TGTGCCAGCAGCCTAAGGACACCCACGAACACTGAAGCTTTCTTT; CDR3: CASSLRTPTNTEAFF
size: NA; V: TRBV11-2; J: TRBJ1-1; D: NA; DNA: TGTGCCAGCAGCTTATTAGAGGAGGACACTGAAGCTTTCTTT; CDR3: CASSLLEEDTEAFF
size: NA; V: TRBV15; J: TRBJ1-5; D: TRBD1; DNA: TGTGCCACCAGCAGATTAACAGGGGTGAATCAGCCCCAGCATTTT; CDR3: CATSRLTGVNQPQHF
size: NA; V: TRBV18; J: TRBJ2-1; D: TRBD1; DNA: TGTGCCAGCTCACGCGACAGGGGCGAGTCTGAGCAGTTCTTC; CDR3: CASSRDRGESEQFF
size: NA; V: TRBV11-3; J: TRBJ2-1; D: NA; DNA: TGTGCCAGCAGCAAGGGTCAGGGAAGAAGGTTGTCCTACAATGAGCAGTTCTTC; CDR3: CASSKGQGRRLSYNEQFF
size: NA; V: TRBV21-1; J: TRBJ1-5; D: NA; DNA: NA; CDR3: CASSKVGVGSNQPQHF
size: NA; V: TRBV14; J: TRBJ2-7; D: NA; DNA: TGTGCCAGCAGACCGACCCGGGGTCCTTCTTCCTACGAGCAGTACTTC; CDR3: CASRPTRGPSSYEQYF
size: NA; V: TRBV18; J: TRBJ2-6; D: NA; DNA: TGTGCCAGCTCAAACCAGGGGACTGGGGCCAACGTCCTGACTTTC; CDR3: CASSNQGTGANVLTF
size: NA; V: TRBV15; J: TRBJ1-1; D: TRBD1; DNA: TGTGCCACCAGCTCGGGACAGGGGATCACTGAAGCTTTCTTT; CDR3: CATSSGQGITEAFF
size: NA; V: TRBV5-1; J: TRBJ1-1; D: NA; DNA: TGCGCCAGCAGCTTGGTAGGACAGAACACTGAAGCTTTCTTT; CDR3: CASSLVGQNTEAFF
size: NA; V: TRBV19; J: TRBJ2-7; D: NA; DNA: TGTGCCAGTAGTATAACTCTTTCCTCCTACGAGCAGTACTTC; CDR3: CASSITLSSYEQYF
size: once; V: TRBV9; J: TRBJ1-2; D: TRBD1; DNA: TGTGCCAGCAGTGACAGGGTACGTGGCTACACCTTC; CDR3: CASSDRVRGYTF
size: NA; V: TRBV19; J: TRBJ2-6; D: NA; DNA: TGTGCCAGTAGTATACTACAGCTCTCTGGGGCCAACGTCCTGACTTTC; CDR3: CASSILQLSGANVLTF
size: NA; V: TRBV24-1; J: TRBJ2-5; D: NA; DNA: TGTGCCACCTCAGGAGGCCTGTACCAAGAGACCCAGTACTTC; CDR3: CATSGGLYQETQYF
size: NA; V: TRBV6-6; J: TRBJ1-6; D: NA; DNA: TGTGCCAGCAGTTACAGGGGGTCCTCACCCCTCCACTTT; CDR3: CASSYRGSSPLHF
size: NA; V: TRBV5-6; J: TRBJ1-1; D: NA; DNA: TGTGCCAGCAGCTTCTTAGACAGAGATCACACTGAAGCTTTCTTT; CDR3: CASSFLDRDHTEAFF
size: NA; V: TRBV6-5; J: TRBJ1-1; D: NA; DNA: TGTGCCAGCAGTAGAAACTCGGAAGCTTTCTTT; CDR3: CASSRNSEAFF
size: NA; V: TRBV6-4; J: TRBJ2-1; D: NA; DNA: TGTGCCAGCAGTGAGGGGGCCGGAACTCCCAATGAGCAGTTCTTC; CDR3: CASSEGAGTPNEQFF
size: NA; V: TRBV28; J: TRBJ2-6; D: NA; DNA: TGTGCCAGCAGCCGCGGGACGGATGGGGCCAACGTCCTGACTTTC; CDR3: CASSRGTDGANVLTF
size: NA; V: TRBV10-3; J: TRBJ1-1; D: NA; DNA: TGTGCCATCCTCGGACAGCCGAACACTGAAGCTTTCTTT; CDR3: CAILGQPNTEAFF
size: NA; V: TRBV19; J: TRBJ1-1; D: NA; DNA: TGTGCCAGTAGCCCCCGTGGGGGGGTCGGAGGCACTGAAGCTTTCTTT; CDR3: CASSPRGGVGGTEAFF
size: NA; V: TRBV27; J: TRBJ2-2; D: NA; DNA: TGTGCCAGCAGCCGGGGAGCAGGAGGGACCGGGGAGCTGTTTTTT; CDR3: CASSRGAGGTGELFF
size: NA; V: TRBV6-2/TRBV6-3; J: TRBJ2-4; D: TRBD1; DNA: TGTGCCAGCAGCCCTGGGACAGGGCTAGCCAAAAACATTCAGTACTTC; CDR3: CASSPGTGLAKNIQYF
size: NA; V: TRBV7-2; J: TRBJ2-1; D: TRBD2; DNA: TGTGCCAGCAGCTTGTTCGGGACGGGACTAGCTGTCAATGAGCAGTTCTTC; CDR3: CASSLFGTGLAVNEQFF
size: NA; V: TRBV7-2; J: TRBJ1-1; D: NA; DNA: TGTGCCTCGCGGTTATCCTATATGAACACTGAAGCTTTCTTT; CDR3: CASRLSYMNTEAFF
size: NA; V: TRBV10-3; J: TRBJ2-2; D: TRBD1; DNA: TGTGCCATCAGAAGGACAGGGGCGGGGGAGCTGTTTTTT; CDR3: CAIRRTGAGELFF